The 18 T cell receptor beta chains in this list originate from one sample, sequenced in a study of blood T cell repertoires in COVID-19. Produced via immunoSEQ multiplex PCR; TCRdb's table is partial and in-frame only. The table shows about 220,000 clones, with around four fifths occurring only once. Sequencing was done on a sample of peripheral blood. These receptors originate from a young man with active or convalescent COVID-19.

The V and J genes are TRBV6-1 and TRBJ1-5; no firm D call. From germline, CDR1 is MNHNS and CDR2 SASEGT. The CDR3 consists of 14 residues. V shed 2 bases and J shed 5 bases, with 10 bases lying between them. The CDR3, as DNA: TGTGCCAGCAGTGAACGCCAGCGTGATCAGCCCCAGCATTTT. Amino acids: CASSERQRDQPQHF.

This chain connects TRBV19 to TRBJ1-5, with a weak D call TRBD1 (6 bases). V was clipped by 5 bases and J by 3 bases, with 14 bases between them. The CDR3 runs 15 residues. Germline V lookup: CDR1 LNHDA, CDR2 SQIVND (reference sequence). CDR3 in amino acids: CASSLRGTINQPQHF. CDR3 nucleotides: TGTGCCAGTAGTCTCAGAGGGACAATCAATCAGCCCCAGCATTTT.

CDR3 in amino acids: CASSVAIPSGIYTPDTQYF. The DNA of the CDR3 is TGTGCCAGCAGCGTAGCCATTCCTAGCGGGATATACACTCCAGATACGCAGTATTTT. The V call is TRBV9, the J call TRBJ2-3; 9 bases line up with TRBD2. The junction had 15 bases not matched to a gene; V was cut back by 0 bases and J by 4 bases. The CDR3 is 19 residues long. Germline lookup yields CDR1 SGDLS and CDR2 YYNGEE.

V usage is TRBV6-5 and J usage is TRBJ2-7, with D tentatively TRBD1 (5 bases). Germline CDR1 is MNHEY and CDR2 is SVGAGI. The CDR3 length is 15 residues. V gave up 5 bases and J gave up 0 bases, with 14 bases separating them. The CDR3, as DNA: TGTGCCAGCAGTCTAGACGACAGCCTCTCCTACGAGCAGTACTTC. It encodes CASSLDDSLSYEQYF.

The chain links TRBV7-2 to TRBJ2-5; 10 positions match TRBD2. The CDR3 has 15 amino acids. The germline V gene encodes CDR1 SGHTA and CDR2 FQGNSA. The V gene end was trimmed by 0 bases and the J gene end by 4 bases; junction bases not matched to a gene: 2. The CDR3 region is CASSLALAGSETQYF. The DNA for the CDR3 is TGTGCCAGCAGCTTAGCACTAGCGGGATCAGAGACCCAGTACTTC.

This rearrangement joins TRBV6-5 to TRBJ1-2; 7 bases align to TRBD1. There are 12 residues in the CDR3. The germline V gene has CDR1 MNHEY and CDR2 SVGAGI. With V trimmed by 5 bases and J by 6 bases, 3 bases remained unmatched. This CDR3 is CASSPTGNGYTF. DNA for the CDR3: TGTGCCAGCAGTCCGACAGGGAATGGCTACACCTTC.

This clone was counted between two and nine times. The gene calls are TRBV7-3 and TRBJ2-7; 8 positions match TRBD2. The CDR3 covers 15 residues. Germline trimming cut 2 bases from V and 3 bases from J; bases unmatched to any gene: 6. The V gene's germline CDR1 is SGHTA and CDR2 FQGTGA. CDR3 sequence: CASSLRAGGIYEQYF. The CDR3 nucleotides are TGTGCCAGCAGCTTACGGGCGGGAGGCATCTACGAGCAGTACTTC.

Comments on this clone: A junction end diverges from the germline sequence, so it may reflect a read error. This chain connects TRBV28 to TRBJ2-5; the match to TRBD1 covers 9 bases. The germline V gene encodes CDR1 MDHEN and CDR2 SYDVKM. CDR3 size: 15 residues. The CDR3 DNA reads TGTGCCAGCAGCCAAACGAGGACAGGGGCCAGGGTTGTGAACTTC. This sequence encodes CASSQTRTGARVVNF.

The chain uses TRBV27 and TRBJ2-1, with D possibly TRBD2 on 7 matching bases. Germline values: CDR1 MNHEY, CDR2 SMNVEV (reference sequence). CDR3 size: 14 residues. The V end lost 10 bases, the J end lost 9 bases, and 22 bases lay between the germline ends. The CDR3: CATAKRGARGEQFF. CDR3 DNA: TGTGCCACCGCTAAACGGGGGGCCCGGGGTGAGCAGTTCTTC.

This chain connects TRBV29-1 to TRBJ2-7; tentative D call: TRBD1 (6 bases). The germline V and J ends were trimmed by 2 bases and 4 bases, with 12 bases remaining between them. CDR1 is SQVTM and CDR2 is ANQGSEA in the germline V gene. The CDR3 is 13 amino acids. In nucleotides, the CDR3 is TGCAGCGTTGAAACAGGGACGAGGTACGAGCAGTACTTC. Residues: CSVETGTRYEQYF.

The count of this clone is one. The V gene is TRBV9, the J gene TRBJ2-7; TRBD2 aligns across 7 bases. This CDR3 is 15 amino acids long. From germline, CDR1 is SGDLS and CDR2 YYNGEE. V lost 4 bases, J lost 3 bases, and 10 bases stayed unmatched. The CDR3 spells CASSPASGNNYEQYF. The CDR3 DNA follows: TGTGCCAGCAGCCCCGCTAGCGGTAATAACTACGAGCAGTACTTC.

CDR3 in DNA: TGTGCCAGCTCACCAGGACAGGGGAACACCGGGGAGCTGTTTTTT. It encodes CASSPGQGNTGELFF. The genes are TRBV18 and TRBJ2-2; 8 bases fit TRBD1. The germline CDR1 and CDR2 sequences are KGHSH and LQKENI. The CDR3 length is 15 residues. V lost 2 bases, J lost 1 base, and 0 bases stayed unmatched.

This chain connects TRBV19 to TRBJ2-1; 10 bases are a match to TRBD1. Germline values: CDR1 LNHDA, CDR2 SQIVND (reference sequence). With 3 bases clipped from V and 3 bases from J, the junction kept 2 bases outside the gene matches. CDR3 size: 15 residues. The CDR3 sequence: CASSIRTGGYNEQFF. The CDR3 DNA reads as TGTGCCAGTAGTATTAGGACAGGGGGCTACAATGAGCAGTTCTTC.

The rearrangement links TRBV20-1 to TRBJ1-1; 7 bases are shared with TRBD1. V lost 3 bases, J lost 6 bases, and 13 bases stayed unmatched. The length of the CDR3 is 15 residues. Germline loops: CDR1 DFQATT, CDR2 SNEGSKA (reference sequence). CDR3 region: CSASPPSTGRPEAFF. The CDR3, as DNA: TGCAGTGCTAGTCCCCCGTCGACAGGGCGGCCTGAAGCTTTCTTT.

This chain links TRBV7-2 with TRBJ2-6, with D unresolved. CDR3 length: 15 amino acids. V dropped 0 bases and J dropped 4 bases, with 7 bases sitting between them. Germline V gene data show CDR1 as SGHTA and CDR2 as FQGNSA. The CDR3 DNA reads as TGTGCCAGCAGCTTAGCGCGCGCCGGGGCCAACGTCCTGACTTTC. The encoded protein is CASSLARAGANVLTF.

The chain joins TRBV6-5 to TRBJ2-3; 8 bases are a match to TRBD2. Germline V gives CDR1 MNHEY, CDR2 SVGAGI. V trimming: 5 bases; J trimming: 11 bases; junction bases outside the gene matches: 6. The CDR3 runs to 12 residues. The CDR3 sequence is CASSLSAGGQYF. CDR3 bases: TGTGCCAGCAGTCTTTCCGCGGGAGGGCAGTATTTT.

V is TRBV28 and J is TRBJ1-6, with a tentative D call TRBD1 (6 bases). This CDR3 has 19 amino acids. Trimming stripped 2 bases from V and 2 bases from J, with 19 bases between. Germline V gene data show CDR1 as MDHEN and CDR2 as SYDVKM. Written as DNA, the CDR3 is TGTGCCAGCAGTTTACCGCGGGGGGCAGGGAAGACCTATAATTCACCCCTCCACTTT. It codes for CASSLPRGAGKTYNSPLHF.

The chain has TRBV13 and TRBJ1-1; 7 nucleotides align to TRBD1. There are 14 residues in the CDR3. Germline loops: CDR1 PRHDT, CDR2 FYEKMQ (reference sequence). The trim removed 2 bases at V and 1 base at J, leaving 1 base unmatched. Here the CDR3 DNA reads TGTGCCAGCAGCTTACAGGGGGAGAACACTGAAGCTTTCTTT. Its protein product is CASSLQGENTEAFF.